Shown below are 24 T cell receptor beta chains from a single sample sequenced in a study of blood T cell repertoires in COVID-19. TCRdb's table, derived via immunoSEQ multiplex PCR, lists solely in-frame clones and lacks some. The repertoire consists of 70,000 to 75,000 clones, with over 75% occurring once and the leading ten covering about 5.1%. Material for sequencing was peripheral blood. These receptors were obtained from a woman between 18 and 29 years old with acute or convalescent COVID-19.

The chain employs TRBV21-1 and TRBJ2-7; the D call TRBD2 from the table was never checked on the DNA. TRBV21-1 is shown as a pseudogene. The CDR3 spans 17 residues. The CDR3 loop is CASQTSPHLHRLDEQYF. CDR3 bases: TGTGCCAGCCAAACCTCGCCCCACCTCCATAGACTAGACGAGCAGTACTTC.

This clone showed up just a few times. V is TRBV2 and J is TRBJ1-4; TRBD1 matches 7 bases. Germline values: CDR1 SNHLY, CDR2 FYNNEI. CDR3 length: 15 amino acids. The ends lost 6 bases at V and 7 bases at J; junction bases unmatched: 11. CDR3 coding DNA: TGTGCCAGCAGCTCACAGGGGTCCCTAGGTGAAAAACTGTTTTTT. Translated, it gives CASSSQGSLGEKLFF.

The V gene is TRBV6-1, the J gene TRBJ1-3; 7 bases line up with TRBD1. Germline V gives CDR1 MNHNS, CDR2 SASEGT. The CDR3 has 20 amino acids. The J segment lost 0 bases and the V segment lost 4 bases, leaving 18 bases of the junction unmatched. The CDR3: CASSGLPGQSLAGSGNTIYF. The CDR3 DNA is TGTGCCAGCAGTGGGCTACCGGGACAGTCTTTGGCCGGCTCTGGAAACACCATATATTTT.

This rearrangement joins TRBV28 to TRBJ1-6, with 8 bases aligning to TRBD1. V dropped 6 bases and J dropped 14; count of bases not matched to a gene: 12. The CDR3 is 14 amino acids. The germline V gene has CDR1 MDHEN and CDR2 SYDVKM. The CDR3 nucleotides are TGTGCCAGCAGGAACGGACAGGGTAGTTGGGCCCTCCACTTT. Its protein product is CASRNGQGSWALHF.

J is TRBJ2-3 and V is TRBV7-9; D unclear. Trimming took 8 bases from V and 6 from J, leaving 15 bases between them. The CDR3 runs to 13 residues. CDR1 is SEHNR, CDR2 FQNEAQ, per germline (reference sequence). The chain's CDR3 is CASGSTEVDTQYF. In DNA, the CDR3 is TGTGCCAGCGGTTCGACTGAGGTGGATACGCAGTATTTT. The variable domain in full, completed from reference TRBV7-9 and TRBJ2-3, reads DTGVSQNPRHKITKRGQNVTFRCDPISEHNRLYWYRQTLGQGPEFLTYFQNEAQLEKSRLLSDRFSAERPKGSFSTLEIQRTEQGDSAMYLCASGSTEVDTQYFGPGTRLTVL.

The chain uses TRBV2 and TRBJ1-1, with TRBD1 as a possible D gene (6 bases). The CDR3 has 14 amino acids. Germline V gene lookup returns CDR1 SNHLY and CDR2 FYNNEI. Deletions cut 6 bases from V and 7 bases from J, with 18 bases between. The DNA of the CDR3 is TGTGCCAGCAGCGCCGACAGGAGGAGAGGTGAAGCTTTCTTT. Translated, it gives CASSADRRRGEAFF.

This chain uses TRBV5-8 with TRBJ2-1; TRBD2 is a possible D gene (6 bases). This CDR3 spans 15 amino acids. The germline V gene encodes CDR1 SGHTS and CDR2 YDEGEE. V lost 0 bases and J lost 5, with 12 bases in between. CDR3 sequence reads: CASSLELATDNEQFF. The DNA of the CDR3 is TGTGCCAGCAGCTTGGAACTAGCTACCGACAATGAGCAGTTCTTC. The full variable domain, completed using reference TRBV5-8 and TRBJ2-1, is EAGVTQSPTHLIKTRGQQATLRCSPISGHTSVYWYQQALGLGLQFLLWYDEGEERNRGNFPPRFSGRQFPNYSSELNVNALELEDSALYLCASSLELATDNEQFFGPGTRLTVL.

The V and J genes are TRBV5-1 and TRBJ2-1, with D maybe TRBD2 (5 bases). The ends were cut back, 4 bases at V and 5 bases at J, with 13 bases in the middle. The CDR3 is made up of 14 amino acids. The germline CDR1 and CDR2 sequences are SGHRS and YFSETQ. The CDR3 nucleotides read TGCGCCAGCAGCATTTATCACGGGGACAATGAGCAGTTCTTC. It is translated as CASSIYHGDNEQFF.

The chain joins TRBV18 to TRBJ2-5; a weak D match, TRBD1 (7 bases). CDR3 length equals 16 residues. Germline CDR1 and CDR2: KGHSH and LQKENI. V was cut by 1 base and J by 1 base, with 13 bases left in between. CDR3 protein: CASSPRTGGGQETQYF. The CDR3 DNA reads TGTGCCAGCTCACCACGGACAGGAGGGGGCCAAGAGACCCAGTACTTC.

V usage is TRBV7-8 and J usage is TRBJ1-1; possibly TRBD1 for D (5 bases). Germline assignment: CDR1 SGHVS and CDR2 FQNEAQ. This CDR3 is built from 18 residues. V was clipped by 0 bases and J by 6 bases, with 23 bases between them. Here the CDR3 DNA reads TGTGCCAGCAGCTTAGCTAGGGGCCCAGGCAGGGCGCGCTCTGAAGCTTTCTTT. Residues: CASSLARGPGRARSEAFF.

The chain carries TRBV6-5 and TRBJ1-2; D uncertain. The CDR3 consists of 15 residues. V lost 0 bases, J lost 8 bases, and 16 bases lay in between. Germline values: CDR1 MNHEY, CDR2 SVGAGI. In nucleotides, the CDR3 is TGTGCCAGCAGTTACTCGGTGGGAGGGTTGGGGGGCTACACCTTC. This encodes CASSYSVGGLGGYTF.

V is TRBV20-1 and J is TRBJ1-5; possibly TRBD1 for D (5 bases). This CDR3 contains 14 residues. V lost 3 bases and J 3 bases, leaving 12 bases between the germline ends. In germline, CDR1 is DFQATT, CDR2 SNEGSKA (reference sequence). In DNA form, the CDR3 reads TGCAGTGCTAGTCGCCAGGGCTTCAATCAGCCCCAGCATTTT. Protein product: CSASRQGFNQPQHF.

The chain joins TRBV5-1 to TRBJ1-6; D is perhaps TRBD1 (6 bases). Germline V gene sequence: CDR1 SGHRS, CDR2 YFSETQ. V was pared by 4 bases and J by 5 bases, with 13 bases between. This CDR3 region has 15 residues. The DNA for the CDR3 is TGCGCCAGCAGCGCCACAGGGCTGCATAATTCACCCCTCCACTTT. Its protein is CASSATGLHNSPLHF.

This chain links TRBV3-1 (or the pseudogene TRBV3-2) with TRBJ1-4; a weak D match, TRBD1 (5 bases). CDR1 and CDR2 (germline): LGHDT, YNNKEL (reference sequence). This CDR3 has 16 residues. The V end lost 4 bases, the J end lost 3 bases, and 15 bases lay between the germline ends. CDR3 nucleotides: TGTGCCAGCAGCCGCTTTTTGGCAGGGCCTAATGAAAAACTGTTTTTT. This sequence encodes CASSRFLAGPNEKLFF.

This chain uses TRBV7-2 with TRBJ2-7; 8 nucleotides agree with TRBD2. The CDR3 is 16 amino acids. V was pared by 3 bases and J by 0 bases, with 7 bases of the junction left unmatched. Germline CDR1 reads SGHTA; CDR2 reads FQGNSA. The CDR3: CASSLRTSGSSYEQYF. CDR3 DNA: TGTGCCAGCAGCTTGCGTACTAGCGGTAGCTCCTACGAGCAGTACTTC. Full variable domain (rest looked up from reference TRBV7-2 and TRBJ2-7): GAGVSQSPSNKVTEKGKDVELRCDPISGHTALYWYRQSLGQGLEFLIYFQGNSAPDKSGLPSDRFSAERTGGSVSTLTIQRTQQEDSAVYLCASSLRTSGSSYEQYFGPGTRLTVT.

The genes are TRBV2 and TRBJ2-2; TRBD2 aligns across 12 bases. V shed 6 bases, J shed 1 base, and the junction held 12 bases outside the gene matches. The CDR3 covers 19 residues. Per the germline V gene, CDR1 is SNHLY and CDR2 is FYNNEI. DNA of the CDR3: TGTGCCAGCAGCACGTACGTGACTAGCGGGGGCCAGAACACCGGGGAGCTGTTTTTT. Translating it yields CASSTYVTSGGQNTGELFF. Combining the CDR3 with reference TRBV2 and TRBJ2-2 gives the whole variable domain EPEVTQTPSHQVTQMGQEVILRCVPISNHLYFYWYRQILGQKVEFLVSFYNNEISEKSEIFDDQFSVERPDGSNFTLKIRSTKLEDSAMYFCASSTYVTSGGQNTGELFFGEGSRLTVL.

This chain links TRBV9 with TRBJ1-1; TRBD1 agrees at 8 bases. Germline CDR1 and CDR2: SGDLS and YYNGEE. V was clipped by 3 bases and J by 4 bases; unmatched bases: 11. The CDR3 is 16 residues long. The CDR3 sequence: CASSARTGSGATEAFF. In DNA, the CDR3 is TGTGCCAGCAGCGCCAGGACAGGGTCAGGGGCCACTGAAGCTTTCTTT. Supplemented by reference TRBV9 and TRBJ1-1, the full variable domain reads DSGVTQTPKHLITATGQRVTLRCSPRSGDLSVYWYQQSLDQGLQFLIQYYNGEERAKGNILERFSAQQFPDLHSELNLSSLELGDSALYFCASSARTGSGATEAFFGQGTRLTVV.

This chain connects TRBV13 to TRBJ2-3, with a possible D match to TRBD1 (5 bases). Trimming stripped 5 bases from V and 2 bases from J, with 14 bases between. Germline V gene sequence: CDR1 PRHDT, CDR2 FYEKMQ (reference sequence). There are 15 residues in the CDR3. CDR3 sequence reads: CASSIQGAPTDTQYF. The CDR3 nucleotides are TGTGCCAGCAGCATCCAAGGGGCCCCCACAGATACGCAGTATTTT. Filled out from reference TRBV13 and TRBJ2-3, the complete variable domain reads AAGVIQSPRHLIKEKRETATLKCYPIPRHDTVYWYQQGPGQDPQFLISFYEKMQSDKGSIPDRFSAQQFSDYHSELNMSSLELGDSALYFCASSIQGAPTDTQYFGPGTRLTVL.

The chain is built from TRBV28 and TRBJ1-2; D call uncertain. Germline assignment: CDR1 MDHEN and CDR2 SYDVKM. The CDR3 runs to 13 residues. Between the trimmed V and J ends, which lost 4 bases and 3 bases, there was a span of 9 bases. Here the CDR3 reads CASSSDNYYGYTF. The CDR3 coding sequence is TGTGCCAGCAGTTCAGACAATTACTATGGCTACACCTTC.

This chain links TRBV11-2 with TRBJ2-1; D is undetermined. The CDR3 consists of 13 residues. Per germline, CDR1 SGHAT and CDR2 FQNNGV. With 0 bases removed from V and 8 bases from J, the gap between germline ends came to 8 bases. In DNA form, the CDR3 reads TGTGCCAGCAGCTTAGATGAGGTCTATGAGCAGTTCTTC. Its translation is CASSLDEVYEQFF.

The chain links TRBV30 to TRBJ1-4; 7 bases agree with TRBD1. Germline lookup yields CDR1 GTSNPN and CDR2 SVGIG (reference sequence). The CDR3 loop spans 14 amino acids. Trimming removed 1 base from V and 7 bases from J; junction bases left unmatched: 6. DNA for the CDR3: TGTGCCTGGAGTGAACAGGGGACGGGTGAAAAACTGTTTTTT. Translation: CAWSEQGTGEKLFF.

The sample holds a few counts of this clone. This CDR3 reads CASSDSKTVPNEKLFF. The DNA for the CDR3 is TGTGCCAGCAGTGATTCTAAGACAGTCCCTAATGAAAAACTGTTTTTT. The gene calls are TRBV25-1 and TRBJ1-4; D might be TRBD1 (5 bases). The germline gives CDR1 MGHDK, CDR2 SYGVNS. There are 16 residues in the CDR3. Trimming pared 3 bases from V and 3 bases from J, leaving 14 bases between.

This rearrangement joins TRBV5-1 to TRBJ1-1, with D tentatively TRBD1 (5 bases). Trimming cost V 0 bases and J 5 bases, with 14 bases left between them. Germline V gives CDR1 SGHRS, CDR2 YFSETQ. The CDR3 consists of 15 residues. The chain's CDR3 is CASSLAPGSRTEAFF. The DNA for the CDR3 is TGCGCCAGCAGCTTGGCCCCAGGGTCACGGACTGAAGCTTTCTTT.

The rearrangement uses TRBV15 and TRBJ1-6; D possibly corresponds to TRBD1 (5 bases). The CDR3 sequence is 12 residues long. V was pared by 4 bases and J by 13 bases, with 11 bases between. The germline V gene has CDR1 LNHNV and CDR2 YYDKDF (reference sequence). CDR3 nucleotide sequence: TGTGCCACCAGCACCGGTACAGGCCCCCTCCACTTT. Its translation is CATSTGTGPLHF.